The present TCR beta chain was sequenced within a study of blood T cell repertoires in COVID-19. Study summary: Whether acute or convalescent, the COVID-19 samples came from the United States, Italy and Spain. PBMCs, B-cell-depleted T cells, or T cells were the source of the cDNA or gDNA that made up the material.

Germline loops: CDR1 LNHNV, CDR2 YYDKDF (reference sequence). The length of the CDR3 is 14 residues. V was pared by 4 bases and J by 7 bases, with 9 bases of the junction left unmatched. Per the study methods: From reference gene primer amplification, estimates of nucleated cell counts were derived. TCRdb's copy holds only in-frame clones and misses some; the assay was immunoSEQ multiplex PCR. That table gives V, J and clone size, and the DNA gave D and trimming. In the table there are around 53,000 clones, 90% of which are singletons. The clonotype originates from a human donor in a cohort sampled during active COVID-19. The sequenced sample was peripheral blood. The V and J genes are TRBV15 and TRBJ2-7, with 8 bases that match TRBD1. CDR3 coding DNA: TGTGCCACCAGCACCGGACAGGGATCAGGGGAGCAGTACTTC. Protein sequence: CATSTGQGSGEQYF.